These 28 T cell receptor beta chains came from one sample sequenced in a study of T cell responses to AZD1222 COVID-19 vaccine. Libraries were prepared by immunoSEQ multiplex PCR; TCRdb keeps only in-frame clonotypes and omits some of them. The top ten hold 16% of the sample, which has approximately 100,000 clones, about 89% seen once. Sequenced here: peripheral blood, sampled on day 0 of AZD1222 vaccination. These TCRs come from an adult in good health.

The chain recombines TRBV18 with TRBJ1-1, with a possible D match to TRBD1 (6 bases). V was cut by 5 bases and J by 2 bases, with 15 bases left in between. This CDR3 has 15 amino acids. The germline V gene has CDR1 KGHSH and CDR2 LQKENI. The CDR3 region has the DNA TGTGCCAGCTCAACTACGGACAGCCTCAACACTGAAGCTTTCTTT. Amino acid sequence: CASSTTDSLNTEAFF. Together with reference TRBV18 and TRBJ1-1, the CDR3 gives the full variable domain: NAGVMQNPRHLVRRRGQEARLRCSPMKGHSHVYWYRQLPEEGLKFMVYLQKENIIDESGMPKERFSAEFPKEGPSILRIQQVVRGDSAAYFCASSTTDSLNTEAFFGQGTRLTVV.

This clone was found once. The CDR3 DNA follows: TGTGCCAGCAGCTTAGGTCGGTTGGTCTATAATTCACCCCTCCACTTT. It encodes CASSLGRLVYNSPLHF. The chain recombines TRBV11-2 with TRBJ1-6; D gene ambiguous. Trimming took off 1 base at V and 3 bases at J, with 10 bases between the two ends. Germline-derived CDR1 and CDR2 are SGHAT and FQNNGV. The CDR3 contains 16 residues.

This chain uses TRBV11-3 with TRBJ2-7, with D hard to call. V lost 2 bases and J lost 3, with 8 bases in between. Germline CDR1 and CDR2: SGHNT and YENEEA. This CDR3 region has 13 residues. The CDR3: CASSLTTDYEQYF. Written as DNA, the CDR3 is TGTGCCAGCAGCTTAACTACCGACTACGAGCAGTACTTC. Complete variable domain (other parts from reference TRBV11-3 and TRBJ2-7): EAGVVQSPRYKIIEKKQPVAFWCNPISGHNTLYWYLQNLGQGPELLIRYENEEAVDDSQLPKDRFSAERLKGVDSTLKIQPAELGDSAVYLCASSLTTDYEQYFGPGTRLTVT.

CDR3 loop: CASSEWQLFF. The CDR3 DNA reads TGTGCCAGCAGTGAATGGCAACTGTTTTTT. The rearrangement uses TRBV6-1 and TRBJ1-4; D not certain. Germline CDR1 is MNHNS and CDR2 is SASEGT. Deletions cut 2 bases from V and 12 bases from J, with 4 bases between. This CDR3 contains 10 residues.

The chain has TRBV4-1 and TRBJ2-1, with D uncertain. The germline V gene encodes CDR1 MGHRA and CDR2 YSYEKL. V lost 1 base to trimming and J lost 6 bases, with 13 bases between them. The CDR3 length is 15 residues. The CDR3, as DNA: TGCGCCAGCAGCCAAGGGGTGTCAGCAAGCAATGAGCAGTTCTTC. Residues: CASSQGVSASNEQFF.

V and J are TRBV5-1 and TRBJ2-1, with 9 bases lining up with TRBD2. This CDR3 comprises 16 residues. V lost 5 bases to trimming and J lost 2 bases; unmatched junction nucleotides: 8. Germline V gene data show CDR1 as SGHRS and CDR2 as YFSETQ. The CDR3 loop is CASSPPLAGTYNEQFF. For the CDR3, the DNA is TGCGCCAGCAGTCCTCCTCTAGCGGGGACCTACAATGAGCAGTTCTTC.

The genes are TRBV19 and TRBJ1-1; the D gene is possibly TRBD1 (5 bases). Germline assignment: CDR1 LNHDA and CDR2 SQIVND (reference sequence). Trimming pared 7 bases from V and 3 bases from J, leaving 15 bases between. This CDR3 contains 14 residues. In nucleotides, the CDR3 is TGTGCCAGTACCCAGGGAGATTCCTACACTGAAGCTTTCTTT. Translating it yields CASTQGDSYTEAFF.

The chain couples TRBV18 to TRBJ2-5; weak D call: TRBD1 (6 bases). The CDR3 runs to 15 residues. Germline assignment: CDR1 KGHSH and CDR2 LQKENI. Trimming stripped 3 bases from V and 4 bases from J, with 15 bases between. The CDR3, as DNA: TGTGCCAGCTCACCGTGGGACAATGGGGGAGAGACCCAGTACTTC. The encoded protein is CASSPWDNGGETQYF. Based on the CDR3 plus reference TRBV18 and TRBJ2-5, the full variable domain is NAGVMQNPRHLVRRRGQEARLRCSPMKGHSHVYWYRQLPEEGLKFMVYLQKENIIDESGMPKERFSAEFPKEGPSILRIQQVVRGDSAAYFCASSPWDNGGETQYFGPGTRLLVL.

The rearrangement links TRBV19 to TRBJ2-2, with 10 bases that match TRBD1. Germline V lookup: CDR1 LNHDA, CDR2 SQIVND (reference sequence). J was trimmed by 3 bases and V by 5 bases; bases with no gene match: 6. This CDR3 spans 16 amino acids. The CDR3 DNA sequence: TGTGCCAGTAGTCGCGACAGGGGGCTGGACACCGGGGAGCTGTTTTTT. It codes for CASSRDRGLDTGELFF.

This rearrangement joins TRBV5-8 to TRBJ2-3; TRBD1 agrees at 7 bases. Per the germline V gene, CDR1 is SGHTS and CDR2 is YDEGEE. The CDR3 runs 13 residues. V was pared by 5 bases and J by 8 bases, with 8 bases of the junction left unmatched. CDR3 in DNA: TGTGCCAGCAGGGTACAGGGGACGGGTACGCAGTATTTT. This translates into CASRVQGTGTQYF.

V gene TRBV6-5 combines with J gene TRBJ1-1; D remains ambiguous. Germline CDR1 and CDR2: MNHEY and SVGAGI. V shed 0 bases and J shed 0 bases, with 2 bases lying between them. This CDR3 is 13 amino acids long. The CDR3 reads CASSYSLNTEAFF. The CDR3 DNA sequence: TGTGCCAGCAGTTACTCTTTGAACACTGAAGCTTTCTTT.

V is TRBV11-2 and J is TRBJ2-5; maybe TRBD2 (6 bases). CDR1 SGHAT and CDR2 FQNNGV come from the germline V gene. V gave up 3 bases and J gave up 4 bases, with 9 bases separating them. This CDR3 has 13 residues. Here the CDR3 DNA reads TGTGCCAGCAGCTTCCGGGGAGGAGAGACCCAGTACTTC. This gives the protein CASSFRGGETQYF. Combining the CDR3 with reference TRBV11-2 and TRBJ2-5 gives the whole variable domain EAGVAQSPRYKIIEKRQSVAFWCNPISGHATLYWYQQILGQGPKLLIQFQNNGVVDDSQLPKDRFSAERLKGVDSTLKIQPAKLEDSAVYLCASSFRGGETQYFGPGTRLLVL.

The J gene is TRBJ1-3, the V gene TRBV14, with unresolved D. The CDR3 length is 16 residues. The germline gives CDR1 SGHDN, CDR2 FVKESK. Trimming cost V 4 bases and J 4 bases, with 17 bases left between them. DNA for the CDR3: TGTGCCAGCAGCCTGACCTCCTTATCATCAGGAAACACCATATATTTT. This sequence encodes CASSLTSLSSGNTIYF.

The V gene is TRBV10-3, the J gene TRBJ2-7; the D gene is possibly TRBD1 (6 bases). Looked up from germline, CDR1 is ENHRY and CDR2 is SYGVKD. Trimming cost V 6 bases and J 3 bases, with 9 bases left between them. This CDR3 has 12 amino acids. The CDR3 region is CAISRQDYEQYF. CDR3 DNA sequence: TGTGCCATCAGCCGACAGGACTACGAGCAGTACTTC.

The V call is TRBV5-1, the J call TRBJ2-1; D is unresolved. Trimming cost V 2 bases and J 2 bases, with 5 bases left between them. The CDR3 contains 13 residues. Germline lookup yields CDR1 SGHRS and CDR2 YFSETQ. The CDR3 bases are TGCGCCAGCAGCTTCAGTACCTACAATGAGCAGTTCTTC. It translates to CASSFSTYNEQFF.

The chain joins TRBV6-6 to TRBJ2-5, with 8 bases fitting TRBD1. V gave up 4 bases and J gave up 7 bases; unmatched junction bases: 11. The CDR3 runs to 15 residues. Looked up from germline, CDR1 is MNHNY and CDR2 is SVGAGI (reference sequence). In nucleotides, the CDR3 is TGTGCCAGCAGTTCGACAGGGGTGAACCATGGGACCCAGTACTTC. This codes for CASSSTGVNHGTQYF.

This clone came up once. CDR3 bases: TGTGCCAGCAGCGTAGGTCCAGATCTGAACACTGAAGCTTTCTTT. This translates into CASSVGPDLNTEAFF. The chain has TRBV9 and TRBJ1-1; D is ambiguous. Germline V gene sequence: CDR1 SGDLS, CDR2 YYNGEE. The CDR3 loop spans 15 amino acids. The ends were cut back, 0 bases at V and 0 bases at J, with 9 bases in the middle.

The rearrangement joins TRBV19 to TRBJ1-4; TRBD1 matches 9 bases. The trim removed 4 bases at V and 8 bases at J, leaving 8 bases unmatched. CDR3 length: 15 residues. Germline V gene sequence: CDR1 LNHDA, CDR2 SQIVND (reference sequence). This chain's CDR3 is CASSTLQGAGEKLFF. The CDR3 DNA sequence: TGTGCCAGTAGTACCCTACAGGGGGCCGGCGAAAAACTGTTTTTT.

The chain links TRBV5-1 to TRBJ2-2; the match to TRBD2 covers 11 bases. The CDR3 length is 19 residues. CDR1 is SGHRS and CDR2 is YFSETQ in the germline V gene. With 2 bases clipped from V and 4 bases from J, the junction kept 13 bases outside the gene matches. The CDR3 loop is CASSFRSGRASYPTGELFF. CDR3 DNA sequence: TGCGCCAGCAGCTTTCGTAGCGGGAGGGCCAGTTATCCCACCGGGGAGCTGTTTTTT.

The rearrangement uses TRBV5-1 and TRBJ2-2; D is perhaps TRBD2 (5 bases). This CDR3 contains 16 residues. CDR1 SGHRS and CDR2 YFSETQ come from the germline V gene. Trimming took 0 bases from V and 4 from J, leaving 13 bases between them. The CDR3 DNA reads as TGCGCCAGCAGCTTGGCCACCGGGGTCGGCACCGGGGAGCTGTTTTTT. It codes for CASSLATGVGTGELFF.

This sequence joins TRBV3-1 (or the pseudogene TRBV3-2) and TRBJ1-1, with D unclear. In germline, CDR1 is LGHDT, CDR2 YNNKEL (reference sequence). The CDR3 consists of 15 residues. V was cut by 1 base and J by 0 bases, with 9 bases left in between. CDR3 in DNA: TGTGCCAGCAGCCAAGTCCCGGGGATGAACACTGAAGCTTTCTTT. Translated: CASSQVPGMNTEAFF.

The chain has TRBV19 and TRBJ2-1, with 7 positions matching TRBD1. The CDR3 runs 14 residues. After removal of 5 bases from V and 6 bases from J, the junction contained 7 bases not matched to a gene. From germline, CDR1 is LNHDA and CDR2 SQIVND (reference sequence). CDR3 loop: CASSPRTGPNEQFF. In DNA, the CDR3 is TGTGCCAGTAGTCCCCGGACAGGACCCAATGAGCAGTTCTTC. The full variable domain, in which reference TRBV19 and TRBJ2-1 provide the parts outside the CDR3, is DGGITQSPKYLFRKEGQNVTLSCEQNLNHDAMYWYRQDPGQGLRLIYYSQIVNDFQKGDIAEGYSVSREKKESFPLTVTSAQKNPTAFYLCASSPRTGPNEQFFGPGTRLTVL.

The chain joins TRBV19 to TRBJ2-5; TRBD1 agrees at 7 bases. V lost 3 bases to trimming and J lost 4 bases; unmatched junction nucleotides: 2. Germline-derived CDR1 and CDR2 are LNHDA and SQIVND (reference sequence). This CDR3 comprises 13 residues. CDR3 sequence (DNA): TGTGCCAGTAGTATCCAGGGGGTAGAGACCCAGTACTTC. The encoded protein is CASSIQGVETQYF.

The V gene is TRBV7-3, the J gene TRBJ1-2; no clear D gene. Germline lookup yields CDR1 SGHTA and CDR2 FQGTGA. V was clipped by 5 bases and J by 2 bases, with 9 bases between them. The CDR3 loop spans 13 amino acids. The CDR3: CASSDGVNYGYTF. Written as DNA, the CDR3 is TGTGCCAGCAGCGATGGAGTAAACTATGGCTACACCTTC.

CDR3 residues: CASSPPAETGNTIYF. CDR3 DNA: TGTGCCAGCTCACCACCGGCCGAGACTGGAAACACCATATATTTT. This chain connects TRBV18 to TRBJ1-3, with D unresolved. With 0 bases removed from V and 2 bases from J, the gap between germline ends came to 8 bases. The CDR3 loop spans 15 amino acids. Germline V gene lookup returns CDR1 KGHSH and CDR2 LQKENI.

This rearrangement joins TRBV7-9 to TRBJ2-1; no reliable D call. The CDR3 runs 14 residues. Looked up from germline, CDR1 is SEHNR and CDR2 is FQNEAQ (reference sequence). V was clipped by 2 bases and J by 8 bases, with 13 bases between them. The CDR3 reads CASSLILPLDEQFF. The CDR3 nucleotides are TGTGCCAGCAGCTTAATCCTGCCTTTAGATGAGCAGTTCTTC.

The rearrangement joins TRBV11-3 to TRBJ2-7, with 8 bases lining up with TRBD1. Germline loops: CDR1 SGHNT, CDR2 YENEEA. This CDR3 is built from 17 residues. The ends lost 5 bases at V and 2 bases at J; junction bases unmatched: 14. CDR3 protein: CASSPPSRTGKAYEQYF. The CDR3 nucleotides are TGTGCCAGCAGCCCCCCCTCCCGGACAGGGAAAGCCTACGAGCAGTACTTC.

The V gene is TRBV5-1, the J gene TRBJ2-5, with 8 bases lining up with TRBD2. The V gene's germline CDR1 is SGHRS and CDR2 YFSETQ. The CDR3 sequence is 16 residues long. V lost 0 bases to trimming and J lost 0 bases; unmatched junction nucleotides: 4. The CDR3 bases are TGCGCCAGCAGCTTGGGTTCGCGGGGGGACCAAGAGACCCAGTACTTC. It yields the protein CASSLGSRGDQETQYF.